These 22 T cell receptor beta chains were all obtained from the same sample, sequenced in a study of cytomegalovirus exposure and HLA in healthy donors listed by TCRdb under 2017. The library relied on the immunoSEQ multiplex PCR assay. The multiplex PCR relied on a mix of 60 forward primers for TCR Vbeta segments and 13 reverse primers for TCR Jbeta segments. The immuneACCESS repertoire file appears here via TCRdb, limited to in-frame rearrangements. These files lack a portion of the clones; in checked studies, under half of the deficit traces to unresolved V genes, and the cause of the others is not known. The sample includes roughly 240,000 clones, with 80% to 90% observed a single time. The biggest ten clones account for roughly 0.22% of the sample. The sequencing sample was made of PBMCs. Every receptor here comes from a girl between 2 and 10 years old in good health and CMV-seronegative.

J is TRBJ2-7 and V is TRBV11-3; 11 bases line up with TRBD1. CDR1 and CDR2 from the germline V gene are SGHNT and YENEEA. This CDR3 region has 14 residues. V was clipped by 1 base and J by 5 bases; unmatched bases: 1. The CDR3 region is CASSLGGQGDEQYF. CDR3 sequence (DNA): TGTGCCAGCAGCTTAGGGGGACAGGGGGACGAGCAGTACTTC.

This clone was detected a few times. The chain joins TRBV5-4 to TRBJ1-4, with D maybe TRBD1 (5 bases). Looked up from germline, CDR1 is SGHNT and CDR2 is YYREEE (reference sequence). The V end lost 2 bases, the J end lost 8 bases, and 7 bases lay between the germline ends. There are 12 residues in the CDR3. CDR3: CASSFGGEKLFF. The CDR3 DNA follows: TGTGCCAGCAGCTTTGGGGGGGAAAAACTGTTTTTT.

CDR3 in amino acids: CASSGFSGHQETQYF. The CDR3 nucleotides are TGTGCCAGCAGTGGGTTTAGCGGCCACCAAGAGACCCAGTACTTC. The chain carries TRBV2 and TRBJ2-5, with TRBD2 as a possible D gene (6 bases). Germline CDR1 SNHLY, CDR2 FYNNEI. Trimming took off 4 bases at V and 0 bases at J, with 12 bases between the two ends. The CDR3 length is 15 residues.

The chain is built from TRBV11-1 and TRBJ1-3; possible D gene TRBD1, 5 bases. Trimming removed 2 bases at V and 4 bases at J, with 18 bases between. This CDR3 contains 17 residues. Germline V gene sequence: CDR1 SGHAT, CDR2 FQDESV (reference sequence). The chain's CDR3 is CASSLNPPRTSGNTIYF. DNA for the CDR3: TGTGCCAGCAGCTTAAACCCCCCCCGGACAAGCGGAAACACCATATATTTT.

The CDR3: CASSEPDASGRRYEQYF. The CDR3 nucleotides are TGCGCCAGCAGTGAGCCTGACGCTAGCGGGAGAAGATACGAGCAGTACTTC. The chain combines TRBV10-1 with TRBJ2-7; TRBD2 matches at 10 bases. The CDR3 totals 17 residues. Trimming at V came to 2 bases and at J to 4 bases, leaving 11 bases not matched to a gene. Germline CDR1 WNHNN, CDR2 SYGVQD (reference sequence).

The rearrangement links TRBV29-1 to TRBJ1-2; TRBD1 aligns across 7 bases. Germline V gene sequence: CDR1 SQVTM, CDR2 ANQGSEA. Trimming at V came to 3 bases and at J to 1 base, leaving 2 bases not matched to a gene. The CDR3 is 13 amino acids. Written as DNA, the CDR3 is TGCAGCGTTGAGGCAGGGGGTAACTATGGCTACACCTTC. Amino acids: CSVEAGGNYGYTF.

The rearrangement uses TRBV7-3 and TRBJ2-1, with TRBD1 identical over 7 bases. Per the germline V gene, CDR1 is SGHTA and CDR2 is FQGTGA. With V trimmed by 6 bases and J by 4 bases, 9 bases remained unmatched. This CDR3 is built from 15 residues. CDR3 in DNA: TGTGCCAGCAGTTCCGGACAGGCCCTATACAATGAGCAGTTCTTC. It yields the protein CASSSGQALYNEQFF.

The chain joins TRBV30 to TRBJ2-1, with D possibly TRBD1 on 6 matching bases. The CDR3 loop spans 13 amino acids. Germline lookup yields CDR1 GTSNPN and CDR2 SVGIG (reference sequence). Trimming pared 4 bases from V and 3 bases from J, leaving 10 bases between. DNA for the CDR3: TGTGCCTGGACTCCGGGACACTACAATGAGCAGTTCTTC. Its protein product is CAWTPGHYNEQFF.

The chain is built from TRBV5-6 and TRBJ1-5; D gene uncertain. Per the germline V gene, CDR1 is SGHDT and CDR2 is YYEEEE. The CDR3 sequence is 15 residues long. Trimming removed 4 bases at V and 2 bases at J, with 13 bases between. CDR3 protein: CASSPMRGRNQPQHF. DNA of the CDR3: TGTGCCAGCAGCCCGATGCGAGGGCGCAATCAGCCCCAGCATTTT. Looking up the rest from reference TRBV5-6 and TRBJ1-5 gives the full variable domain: DAGVTQSPTHLIKTRGQQVTLRCSPKSGHDTVSWYQQALGQGPQFIFQYYEEEERQRGNFPDRFSGHQFPNYSSELNVNALLLGDSALYLCASSPMRGRNQPQHFGDGTRLSIL.

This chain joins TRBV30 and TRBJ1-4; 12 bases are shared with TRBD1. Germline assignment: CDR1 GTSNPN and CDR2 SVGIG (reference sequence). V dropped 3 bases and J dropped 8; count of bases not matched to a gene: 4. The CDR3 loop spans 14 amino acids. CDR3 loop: CAWRGQGAGEKLFF. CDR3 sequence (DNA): TGTGCCTGGAGGGGACAGGGGGCGGGAGAAAAACTGTTTTTT.

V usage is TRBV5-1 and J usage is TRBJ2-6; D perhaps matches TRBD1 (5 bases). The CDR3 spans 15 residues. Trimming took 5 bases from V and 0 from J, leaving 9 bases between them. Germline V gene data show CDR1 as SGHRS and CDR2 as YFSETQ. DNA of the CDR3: TGCGCCAGCAGGGACACCCACTCTGGGGCCAACGTCCTGACTTTC. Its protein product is CASRDTHSGANVLTF.

Written as DNA, the CDR3 is TGTGCCAGCAGCGCTCAGGGTTGGGGCTACGAGCAGTACTTC. This encodes CASSAQGWGYEQYF. The chain carries TRBV9 and TRBJ2-7; tentatively, D is TRBD1 (5 bases). This CDR3 is 14 amino acids long. The V gene lost 3 bases and the J gene lost 3 bases, with 13 bases spanning the gap. Germline V gene sequence: CDR1 SGDLS, CDR2 YYNGEE.

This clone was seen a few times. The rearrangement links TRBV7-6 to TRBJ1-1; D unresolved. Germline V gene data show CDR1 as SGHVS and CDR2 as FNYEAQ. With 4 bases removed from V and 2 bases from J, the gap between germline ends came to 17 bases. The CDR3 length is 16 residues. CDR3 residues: CASSSYTGKPNTEAFF. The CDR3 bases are TGTGCCAGCAGCTCTTATACCGGGAAACCCAACACTGAAGCTTTCTTT.

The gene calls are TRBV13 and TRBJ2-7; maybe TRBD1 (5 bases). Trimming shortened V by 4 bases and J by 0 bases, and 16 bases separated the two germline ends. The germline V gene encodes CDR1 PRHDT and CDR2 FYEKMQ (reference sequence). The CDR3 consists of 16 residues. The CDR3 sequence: CASSSNRNKSSYEQYF. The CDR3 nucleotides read TGTGCCAGCAGCTCAAACAGGAACAAAAGCTCCTACGAGCAGTACTTC.

The CDR3 DNA reads TGTGCCAGCAGCCAGATCCGACAGCCGACTGATACGCAGTATTTT. Translated, it gives CASSQIRQPTDTQYF. J is TRBJ2-3 and V is TRBV4-2; possible D gene TRBD1, 5 bases. The germline CDR1 and CDR2 sequences are LGHNA and YNFKEQ. V lost 3 bases, J lost 6 bases, and 16 bases lay in between. The length of the CDR3 is 15 residues.

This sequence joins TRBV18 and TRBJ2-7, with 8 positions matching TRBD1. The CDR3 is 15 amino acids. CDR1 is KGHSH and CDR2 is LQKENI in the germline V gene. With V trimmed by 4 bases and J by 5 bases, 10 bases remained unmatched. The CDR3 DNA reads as TGTGCCAGCTCACAATCGACAGGGGCGCGGAACGAGCAGTACTTC. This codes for CASSQSTGARNEQYF.

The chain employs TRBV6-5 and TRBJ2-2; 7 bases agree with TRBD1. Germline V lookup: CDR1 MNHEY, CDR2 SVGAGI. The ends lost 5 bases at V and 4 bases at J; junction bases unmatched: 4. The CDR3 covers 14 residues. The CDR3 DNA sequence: TGTGCCAGCAGTCGACAGGGTAGCACCGGGGAGCTGTTTTTT. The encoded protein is CASSRQGSTGELFF.

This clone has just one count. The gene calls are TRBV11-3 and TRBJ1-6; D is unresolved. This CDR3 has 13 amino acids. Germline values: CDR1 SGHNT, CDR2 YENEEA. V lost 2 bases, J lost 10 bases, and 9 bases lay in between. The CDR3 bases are TGTGCCAGCAGCTTACACAGAGACTCACCCCTCCACTTT. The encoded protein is CASSLHRDSPLHF.

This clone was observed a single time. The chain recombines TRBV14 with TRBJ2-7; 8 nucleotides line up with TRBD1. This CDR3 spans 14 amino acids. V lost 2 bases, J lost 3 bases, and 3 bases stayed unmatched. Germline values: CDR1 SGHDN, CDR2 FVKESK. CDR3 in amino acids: CASSQRGQVYEQYF. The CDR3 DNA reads TGTGCCAGCAGCCAAAGGGGACAGGTCTACGAGCAGTACTTC. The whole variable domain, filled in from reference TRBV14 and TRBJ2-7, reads EAGVTQFPSHSVIEKGQTVTLRCDPISGHDNLYWYRRVMGKEIKFLLHFVKESKQDESGMPNNRFLAERTGGTYSTLKVQPAELEDSGVYFCASSQRGQVYEQYFGPGTRLTVT.

CDR3 amino acids: CAISESDRAAYEQYF. In nucleotides, the CDR3 is TGTGCCATCAGTGAGTCGGACAGGGCCGCCTACGAGCAGTACTTC. V usage is TRBV10-3 and J usage is TRBJ2-7, with TRBD1 matching 8 bases. This CDR3 region has 15 residues. Germline V gene data show CDR1 as ENHRY and CDR2 as SYGVKD. V gave up 0 bases and J gave up 2 bases; unmatched junction bases: 3.

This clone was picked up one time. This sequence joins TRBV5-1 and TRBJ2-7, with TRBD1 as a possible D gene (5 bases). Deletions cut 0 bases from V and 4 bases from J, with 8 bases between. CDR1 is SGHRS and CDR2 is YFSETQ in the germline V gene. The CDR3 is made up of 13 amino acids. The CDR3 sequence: CASSLEGAYEQYF. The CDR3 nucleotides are TGCGCCAGCAGCTTGGAAGGGGCTTACGAGCAGTACTTC.

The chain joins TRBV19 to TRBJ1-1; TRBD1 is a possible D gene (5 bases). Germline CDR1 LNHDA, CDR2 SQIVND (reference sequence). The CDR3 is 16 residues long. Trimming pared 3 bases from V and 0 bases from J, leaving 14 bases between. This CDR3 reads CASSIRAGSLNTEAFF. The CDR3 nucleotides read TGTGCCAGTAGTATTCGAGCAGGGTCACTGAACACTGAAGCTTTCTTT. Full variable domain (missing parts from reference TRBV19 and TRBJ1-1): DGGITQSPKYLFRKEGQNVTLSCEQNLNHDAMYWYRQDPGQGLRLIYYSQIVNDFQKGDIAEGYSVSREKKESFPLTVTSAQKNPTAFYLCASSIRAGSLNTEAFFGQGTRLTVV.